This T cell receptor beta chain was obtained from a study of blood T cell repertoires in COVID-19 (dated by TCRdb to 2020 to 2021). About the full investigation: Samples covering the acute and convalescent phases of COVID-19 were provided by collaborators in the United States, Italy and Spain. The dataset comprised deeply sampled blood TCRbeta repertoires from subjects exposed to, actively infected with, or recovered from COVID-19. Sample metadata almost always included a de-identified subject ID, COVID-19 status, age in years and sex. The repertoires were released in a freely available public database meant as a resource for research on the immune response to SARS-CoV-2. Samples were obtained from the ongoing ImmuneRACE study (first 160 participants) and from 1,200 or so subjects provided by 6 global collaborators. The prospective study material was composed of cDNA or gDNA derived from T cells, B-cell-depleted T cells, or PBMCs. Where HLA class I and class II types were available, the types were taken from metadata supplied by the sample provider, not from assay-based typing. What the authors observed across the whole study: The amount of clinical and demographic metadata varied by source and participant and was provided uncurated.

Another Seattle source contributed samples from volunteer blood donors who had recovered from COVID-19. The collaborating institutions used their own protocols to collect whole blood in K2EDTA tubes. Collaborator samples were shipped for TCRbeta analysis as frozen whole blood, isolated PBMCs, or DNA extracted from either sample type. TCRbeta CDR3 regions were amplified from genomic DNA by means of the immunoSEQ Assay, a bias-controlled multiplex PCR. In the authors' own workflow: The number of nucleated cells in each sample was estimated by amplification of reference gene primers within the assay. Sequence reads were collapsed and filtered to measure the absolute abundance of every unique TCRbeta CDR3 rearrangement. For each sample, productive Simpson clonality was calculated by taking the square root of Simpson's diversity index across productive rearrangements. TCRdb provides this immuneACCESS table in a form limited to in-frame rearrangements. Some clones are lacking; in checked studies, under half of them reflect an unresolved V gene, and why the rest are absent is not known. The V and J calls and the clone size are those of that table, but D and trimming were determined from the DNA. The sample table shows approximately 160,000 clones, and about 85% are seen once. The top ten clones comprise about 1.2% of the sample.

A word on this clone: Its recognized antigen is unknown. No base qualities exist here, and no much larger clone lies one base off it.

The receptor comes from a man in his 60s who had recovered from COVID-19. The sample consisted of peripheral blood.

The DNA reads TGCGCCAGCAGCTTCGAGGGACAGGCAAACACCGGGGAGCTGTTTTTT. Translation gives CASSFEGQANTGELFF. This chain is built from TRBV5-1 and TRBJ2-2; TRBD1 fits 8 bases in the junction. CDR1 and CDR2 are drawn from the germline V gene: SGHRS, YFSETQ. From the cysteine through the phenylalanine, the CDR3 covers 16 amino acids. The only DNA kept is the CDR3, 48 bases in frame from the first base. After removal of 2 bases from V and 2 bases from J, the junction retains 5 bases not matched to a gene. Where the CDR3 stops, the reference TRBV5-1 and TRBJ2-2 genes take over; the full variable domain is KAGVTQTPRYLIKTRGQQVTLSCSPISGHRSVSWYQQTPGQGLQFLFEYFSETQRNKGNFPGRFSGRQFSNSRSEMNVSTLELGDSALYLCASSFEGQANTGELFFGEGSRLTVL.